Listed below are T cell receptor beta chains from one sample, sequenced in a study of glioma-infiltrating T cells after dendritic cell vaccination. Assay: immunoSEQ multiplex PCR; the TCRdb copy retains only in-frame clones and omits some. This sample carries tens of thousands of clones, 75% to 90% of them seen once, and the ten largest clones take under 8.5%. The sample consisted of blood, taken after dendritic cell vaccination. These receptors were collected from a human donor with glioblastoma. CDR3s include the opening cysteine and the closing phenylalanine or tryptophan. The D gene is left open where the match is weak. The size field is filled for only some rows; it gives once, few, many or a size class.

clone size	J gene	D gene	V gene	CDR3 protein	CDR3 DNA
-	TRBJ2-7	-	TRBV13	CASSLGHRGYEQYF	TGTGCCAGCAGCTTAGGCCACCGGGGTTACGAGCAGTACTTC
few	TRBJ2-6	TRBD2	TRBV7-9	CASSLWAGGPGSGANVLTF	TGTGCCAGCAGCTTATGGGCGGGAGGTCCTGGCTCTGGGGCCAACGTCCTGACTTTC
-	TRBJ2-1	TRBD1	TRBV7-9	CASSFLAGTGDNEQFF	TGTGCCAGCAGCTTCCTGGCTGGGACAGGGGACAATGAGCAGTTCTTC
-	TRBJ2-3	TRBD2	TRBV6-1	CASSPTSGTDTQYF	TGTGCCAGCAGTCCAACTAGCGGCACAGATACGCAGTATTTT
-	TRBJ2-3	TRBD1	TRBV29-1	CSARDRDTSTDTQYF	TGCAGCGCCCGGGACAGGGACACTAGCACAGATACGCAGTATTTT
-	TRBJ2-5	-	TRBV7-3	CASSNNREETQYF	TGTGCCAGCAGCAACAACAGGGAAGAGACCCAGTACTTC
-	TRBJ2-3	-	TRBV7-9	CASSLGQTGLTDTQYF	TGTGCCAGCAGCTTAGGCCAAACAGGTCTAACAGATACGCAGTATTTT
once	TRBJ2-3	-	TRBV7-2	CASSLAGGTTDTQYF	TGTGCCAGCAGCTTAGCAGGGGGAACCACAGATACGCAGTATTTT
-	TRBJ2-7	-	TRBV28	CASSLVTAGGPSYEQYF	TGTGCCAGCAGTTTAGTTACAGCAGGAGGGCCCTCCTACGAGCAGTACTTC
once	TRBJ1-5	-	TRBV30	CAWSVQFDQPQHF	TGTGCCTGGAGTGTACAGTTCGATCAGCCCCAGCATTTT
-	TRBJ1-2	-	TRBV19	CASSIGGKYGYTF	TGTGCCAGTAGTATAGGAGGGAAGTATGGCTACACCTTC
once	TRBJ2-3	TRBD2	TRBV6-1	CASSEPSGSMWTQYF	TGTGCCAGCAGTGAACCTAGCGGTTCAATGTGGACGCAGTATTTT
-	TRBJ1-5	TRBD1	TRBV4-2	CASSPDRGSNQPQHF	TGTGCCAGCAGCCCGGACAGGGGGAGCAATCAGCCCCAGCATTTT
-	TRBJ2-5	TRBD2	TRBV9	CASSVDAGGTQETQYF	TGTGCCAGCAGCGTAGACGCGGGGGGGACGCAAGAGACCCAGTACTTC
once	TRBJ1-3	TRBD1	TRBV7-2	CASSLVSGVTGSSGNTIYF	TGTGCCAGCAGCTTAGTGTCGGGGGTGACAGGGAGCTCTGGAAACACCATATATTTT
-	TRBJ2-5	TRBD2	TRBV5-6	CASSLESRGDQYF	TGTGCCAGCAGCTTGGAATCTCGGGGGGACCAGTACTTC
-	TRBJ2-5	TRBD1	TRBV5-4	CASSGQGETQYF	TGTGCCAGCAGCGGACAGGGAGAGACCCAGTACTTC